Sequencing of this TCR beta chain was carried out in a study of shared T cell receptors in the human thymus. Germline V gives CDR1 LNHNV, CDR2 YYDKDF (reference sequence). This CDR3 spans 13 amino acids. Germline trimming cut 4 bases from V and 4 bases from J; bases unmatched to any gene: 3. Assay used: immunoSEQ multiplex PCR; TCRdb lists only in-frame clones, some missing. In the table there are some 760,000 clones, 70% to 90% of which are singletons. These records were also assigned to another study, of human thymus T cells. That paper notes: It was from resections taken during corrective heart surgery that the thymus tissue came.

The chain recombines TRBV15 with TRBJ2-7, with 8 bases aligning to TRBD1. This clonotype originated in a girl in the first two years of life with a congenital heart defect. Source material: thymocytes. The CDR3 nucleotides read TGTGCCACCAGCACAAGACAGGGGTACGAGCAGTACTTC. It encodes CATSTRQGYEQYF.